The rows below give T cell receptor beta chains drawn from one sample of a study of blood T cell repertoires in COVID-19. The table came from immunoSEQ multiplex PCR; TCRdb's copy has only in-frame clones and leaves some out. The table lists approximately 200,000 clones, approximately 90% of them singletons. Input material: PBMCs or T cells enriched from blood (not recorded which). These receptors were taken from a young man who had recovered from COVID-19. CDR3s leave out the opening cysteine and the closing phenylalanine or tryptophan.

j_call v_call cdr3_aa
TRBJ1-1 TRBV6-5 ASSYSSSFEAF
TRBJ2-2 TRBV7-8 ASSLQDRGGTGELF
TRBJ2-1 TRBV9 ASSAGLGNEQF
TRBJ1-2 TRBV5-4 ASSLDWDSPGGYT
TRBJ1-4 TRBV11-2 ASNQRGGLSNEKLF
TRBJ1-2 TRBV3-1/TRBV3-2 ASSQDRRGQIYGYT
TRBJ2-5 TRBV10-3 AIGKLAGGRETQY
TRBJ2-2 TRBV6-4 ASSPLSGGGSGELF
TRBJ1-2 TRBV6-5 ASKRGQGIYGYT
TRBJ1-5 TRBV19 ASSTTSRFDNQPQH
TRBJ1-2 TRBV5-1 ASSLGDSNYGYT
TRBJ2-1 TRBV18 ASSPGTGPYNEQF
TRBJ2-3 TRBV5-1 ASSLGTQRGTDTQY